The present T cell receptor beta chain was sequenced within a study of blood T cell repertoires in COVID-19. About the research overall: Samples of COVID-19 (acute and convalescent) were obtained from the United States, Italy and Spain. Sources were T cells, B-cell-depleted T cells, or PBMCs; the material itself was cDNA or gDNA.

V shed 6 bases and J 4 bases; nucleotides not matched to a gene: 11. This CDR3 contains 17 residues. Germline V lookup: CDR1 MNHEY, CDR2 SMNVEV (reference sequence). As handled by the study authors: Nucleated cell counts were estimated from reference gene primer amplification. The protocol was immunoSEQ multiplex PCR, while the TCRdb copy is restricted to in-frame clones and leaves out a portion. V and J calls and clone size come straight from that table; D and trimming were deduced from the DNA. The sample consists of around 370,000 clones, nearly 90% of them appearing once. The J gene is TRBJ2-1, the V gene TRBV27; 11 nucleotides align to TRBD2. The clonotype originates from a man younger than 35 with active or convalescent COVID-19. The sample comprised peripheral blood. The CDR3, as DNA: TGTGCCAGCAGATACAGACTAGCGGGGCAGGGGTACAATGAGCAGTTCTTC. It translates to CASRYRLAGQGYNEQFF.